This passage covers 13 T cell receptor beta chains from one sample sequenced in a study of blood T cell repertoires in COVID-19. TCRdb's copy holds only in-frame clones and misses some; the assay was immunoSEQ multiplex PCR. The sample has around 55,000 clones, 85% to 90% seen once. The source material was peripheral blood. All receptors derive from a man aged 55 to 70 with acute or convalescent COVID-19.

Comments on this clone: This same CDR3 is encoded by further DNA sequences in the sample. This sequence joins TRBV6-4 and TRBJ2-1, with 10 bases identical to TRBD2. The CDR3 runs 17 residues. Germline loops: CDR1 MRHNA, CDR2 SNTAGT. After removal of 0 bases from V and 4 bases from J, the junction contained 6 bases not matched to a gene. The CDR3 bases are TGTGCCAGCAGTGACTCGGGAGCGGGAGGGGGGTACAATGAGCAGTTCTTC. Translation gives CASSDSGAGGGYNEQFF.

The chain couples TRBV7-9 to TRBJ2-7; 10 nucleotides agree with TRBD1. CDR1 SEHNR and CDR2 FQNEAQ come from the germline V gene (reference sequence). V trimming: 5 bases; J trimming: 4 bases; junction bases outside the gene matches: 8. The CDR3 has 15 amino acids. The DNA of the CDR3 is TGTGCCAGCAGCACAACCGGGACAGGGGTGTACGAGCAGTACTTC. Translated, it gives CASSTTGTGVYEQYF.

This clone was counted between two and nine times. This chain joins TRBV5-6 and TRBJ2-7, with TRBD2 matching 8 bases. The CDR3 is made up of 13 amino acids. The germline V gene has CDR1 SGHDT and CDR2 YYEEEE. V was pared by 0 bases and J by 7 bases, with 3 bases of the junction left unmatched. The CDR3 reads CASSLVIAGEQYF. The CDR3 region has the DNA TGTGCCAGCAGCTTGGTAATAGCGGGGGAGCAGTACTTC.

CDR3 DNA sequence: TGTGCCAGCTCACTGTCCGGACTAGCCCGGAGCACAGATACGCAGTATTTT. The encoded protein is CASSLSGLARSTDTQYF. V is TRBV18 and J is TRBJ2-3, with 8 nucleotides matching TRBD2. The CDR3 sequence is 17 residues long. Germline loops: CDR1 KGHSH, CDR2 LQKENI. Germline trimming cut 4 bases from V and 0 bases from J; bases unmatched to any gene: 9.

The rearrangement joins TRBV11-3 to TRBJ1-4; a possible D gene is TRBD1 (6 bases). The V and J ends lost 8 bases and 0 bases respectively, with 10 bases between them. CDR1 and CDR2 from the germline V gene are SGHNT and YENEEA. The CDR3 is 14 amino acids. In DNA form, the CDR3 reads TGTGCCAGCCGCTCAGGGGCAACTAATGAAAAACTGTTTTTT. This sequence encodes CASRSGATNEKLFF.

The chain employs TRBV24-1 and TRBJ1-2; TRBD1 matches 9 bases. This CDR3 spans 15 amino acids. J gave up 1 base and V 4 bases, and 3 bases lay outside the gene matches. Germline loops: CDR1 KGHDR, CDR2 SFDVKD. CDR3 in amino acids: CATSDPGQGNYGYTF. As DNA, the CDR3 is TGTGCCACCAGTGACCCGGGACAGGGTAACTATGGCTACACCTTC.

This clone showed up just a few times. An end of the junction differs from the germline gene, which may be a read error. The V call is TRBV11-3, the J call TRBJ2-7; weak D call: TRBD2 (6 bases). This CDR3 region has 11 residues. Germline CDR1 reads SGHNT; CDR2 reads YENEEA. CDR3 sequence (DNA): TGTGCCAGCAGCGCCCGGCGGACTAAACACTTC. Protein: CASSARRTKHF.

This rearrangement joins TRBV28 to TRBJ1-5, with D possibly matching TRBD1 (6 bases). This CDR3 is 15 amino acids long. Between the trimmed V and J ends, which lost 4 bases and 1 base, there was a span of 11 bases. The germline CDR1 and CDR2 sequences are MDHEN and SYDVKM. This CDR3 is CASSWGHQSNQPQHF. CDR3 DNA: TGTGCCAGCAGTTGGGGACATCAAAGCAATCAGCCCCAGCATTTT.

The CDR3 nucleotides read TGTGCCAGCAGTTTCCCCAGGGGGGAAGAGACCCAGTACTTC. Its translation: CASSFPRGEETQYF. The genes are TRBV28 and TRBJ2-5; the D gene is possibly TRBD1 (7 bases). This CDR3 region has 14 residues. Germline V gene sequence: CDR1 MDHEN, CDR2 SYDVKM. Trimming removed 3 bases at V and 3 bases at J, with 11 bases between. Supplemented by reference TRBV28 and TRBJ2-5, the full variable domain reads DVKVTQSSRYLVKRTGEKVFLECVQDMDHENMFWYRQDPGLGLRLIYFSYDVKMKEKGDIPEGYSVSREKKERFSLILESASTNQTSMYLCASSFPRGEETQYFGPGTRLLVL.

The DNA for the CDR3 is TGTGCCAGCAGTTTCAGTAGCAGACCTCAGCCCCAGCATTTT. It yields the protein CASSFSSRPQPQHF. The chain combines TRBV6-2 or TRBV6-3 with TRBJ1-5; D unresolved. This CDR3 spans 14 amino acids. CDR1 is MNHEY, CDR2 SVGEGT, per germline. V lost 4 bases and J lost 6, with 13 bases in between.

The V gene is TRBV7-2, the J gene TRBJ1-2; D possibly corresponds to TRBD1 (6 bases). Germline CDR1 and CDR2: SGHTA and FQGNSA. The CDR3 is made up of 15 amino acids. Deletions cut 5 bases from V and 1 base from J, with 14 bases between. DNA for the CDR3: TGTGCCAGCAGCCCCGACCCACAGGGTAACTATGGCTACACCTTC. Translated, it gives CASSPDPQGNYGYTF.

The rearrangement joins TRBV5-6 to TRBJ1-6; D is ambiguous. The V gene lost 4 bases and the J gene lost 10 bases, with 15 bases spanning the gap. Germline V gene lookup returns CDR1 SGHDT and CDR2 YYEEEE. CDR3 length equals 14 residues. CDR3 DNA sequence: TGTGCCAGCAGCGCAGACTCCCGAGGATCACCCCTCCACTTT. Translating gives CASSADSRGSPLHF.

J is TRBJ2-7 and V is TRBV19; 8 bases are shared with TRBD2. Germline CDR1 is LNHDA and CDR2 is SQIVND (reference sequence). This CDR3 has 15 residues. The ends lost 2 bases at V and 0 bases at J; junction bases unmatched: 3. CDR3 protein: CASSISGGISYEQYF. Here the CDR3 DNA reads TGTGCCAGTAGTATATCGGGGGGGATCTCCTACGAGCAGTACTTC.